This T cell receptor beta chain was captured in a study of blood T cell repertoires in COVID-19. Study context: T cells, B-cell-depleted T cells, or PBMCs provided the cDNA or gDNA that served as material.

Using immunoSEQ multiplex PCR, the repertoire was profiled, and TCRdb retains in-frame clones only, with some absent. The data show tens of thousands of clones, 70% to 90% seen once. Input material: peripheral blood. The TCR was taken from a human donor in a cohort sampled during active COVID-19.

CDR3 nucleotide sequence: TGCGCCAGCAGCCAAGAGGGACAGTACTCTGGAAACACCATATATTTT. Amino acids: CASSQEGQYSGNTIYF. The chain employs TRBV4-3 and TRBJ1-3, with 7 nucleotides matching TRBD1. J was trimmed by 0 bases and V by 0 bases; bases with no gene match: 2. The CDR3 is made up of 16 amino acids. Looked up from germline, CDR1 is LGHNA and CDR2 is YSLEER.